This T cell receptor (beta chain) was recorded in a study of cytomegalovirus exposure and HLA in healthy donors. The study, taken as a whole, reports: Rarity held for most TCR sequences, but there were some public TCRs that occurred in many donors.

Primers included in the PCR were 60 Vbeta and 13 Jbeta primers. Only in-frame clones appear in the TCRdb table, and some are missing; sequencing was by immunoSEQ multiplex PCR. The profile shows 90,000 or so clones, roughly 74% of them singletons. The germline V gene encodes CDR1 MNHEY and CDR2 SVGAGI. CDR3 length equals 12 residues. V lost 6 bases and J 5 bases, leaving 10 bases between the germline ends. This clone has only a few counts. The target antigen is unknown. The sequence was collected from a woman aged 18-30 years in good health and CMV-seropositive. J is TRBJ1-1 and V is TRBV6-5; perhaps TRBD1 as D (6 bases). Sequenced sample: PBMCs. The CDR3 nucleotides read TGTGCCAGCAGGGGAGGGGGGACTGAAGCTTTCTTT. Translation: CASRGGGTEAFF.